Below are 3 T cell receptor beta chains sequenced from a single sample in a study of glioma-infiltrating T cells after dendritic cell vaccination. Time point denoted: after dendritic cell vaccination, including at tumor progression/relapse. Sequencing used immunoSEQ multiplex PCR; TCRdb keeps in-frame clones, though not all of them. Here the sample spans about 90,000 clones, roughly 87% being singletons. This material consisted of blood, taken after dendritic cell vaccination. The receptors were gathered from a human donor with glioblastoma.

This chain links TRBV7-6 with TRBJ2-5, with TRBD1 matching over 7 bases. The CDR3 is 14 residues long. Germline V gene lookup returns CDR1 SGHVS and CDR2 FNYEAQ. The V gene end was trimmed by 4 bases and the J gene end by 5 bases; junction bases not matched to a gene: 7. The CDR3 sequence is CASSSGQLGETQYF. CDR3 nucleotides: TGTGCCAGCAGCTCGGGACAGTTAGGGGAGACCCAGTACTTC.

The chain links TRBV5-8 to TRBJ1-4; 7 nucleotides line up with TRBD1. CDR3 length: 14 amino acids. Trimming cost V 3 bases and J 4 bases; bases outside gene matches: 3. In germline, CDR1 is SGHTS, CDR2 YDEGEE. DNA of the CDR3: TGTGCCAGCAGCTGGACAGGCCGTAATGAAAAACTGTTTTTT. Protein sequence: CASSWTGRNEKLFF. The full variable domain, its missing parts supplied by reference TRBV5-8 and TRBJ1-4, is EAGVTQSPTHLIKTRGQQATLRCSPISGHTSVYWYQQALGLGLQFLLWYDEGEERNRGNFPPRFSGRQFPNYSSELNVNALELEDSALYLCASSWTGRNEKLFFGSGTQLSVL.

The chain has TRBV6-1 and TRBJ2-7; no clear D. Trimming took 4 bases from V and 4 from J, leaving 5 bases between them. This CDR3 spans 11 amino acids. Germline-derived CDR1 and CDR2 are MNHNS and SASEGT. The CDR3 loop is CASSAFYEQYF. The CDR3, as DNA: TGTGCCAGCAGTGCATTTTACGAGCAGTACTTC.